This TCR beta chain derives from a study of blood T cell repertoires in COVID-19 (dated by TCRdb to about 2020). As for the study more broadly: Samples from collaborators originated in the United States, Italy and Spain and spanned both the acute and convalescent phases of COVID-19. The material from the prospective study consisted of cDNA or gDNA derived from T cells, B-cell-depleted T cells, or PBMCs. The dataset comprised deeply sampled blood TCRbeta repertoires from subjects exposed to, actively infected with, or recovered from COVID-19. The repertoires were made available in a free public database intended to serve as a resource for research on the immune response to SARS-CoV-2. The samples were drawn from the first 160 participants of the ongoing ImmuneRACE study and from under 1,500 subjects provided by 6 global collaborators. Sample metadata almost always included a de-identified subject ID, COVID-19 status, age in years and sex. Where HLA class I and class II types were available, the types were taken from metadata supplied by the sample provider, not from assay-based typing. The paper as a whole reports these results and caveats: How much clinical and demographic metadata was included differed by source and by participant, and the metadata was provided uncurated.

The V and J ends are trimmed by 2 bases and 10 bases, leaving 18 bases between them. CDR1 and CDR2, per the germline V gene, are MNHEY and SVGAGI. From the cysteine up to the phenylalanine, the CDR3 has a length of 15 residues. Just the 45-base CDR3 DNA is kept, in frame starting at base 1. Participants in the prospective study were aged roughly 18 to 100 years, lived in about two dozen United States geographic areas, and enrolled through a virtual design. In the prospective study, cohorts were assigned on the basis of participant-reported clinical history obtained from a screening survey and a study questionnaire. In the prospective study, mobile phlebotomists collected whole blood, serum and a nasopharyngeal or oropharyngeal swab from each participant. Over a roughly two-month period, participants in the prospective study had the option of providing additional blood draws and questionnaires. Blood samples from the prospective study were shipped frozen or at room temperature prior to DNA extraction.

For this clone: The antigen it binds to is not known. No base qualities exist here, and no much larger clone lies one base off it.

TCRbeta CDR3 regions were amplified from genomic DNA using the immunoSEQ Assay, a bias-controlled multiplex PCR. As for the original processing: Nucleated cell counts per sample were estimated from amplification of reference gene primers within the assay. To quantify the absolute abundance of each unique TCRbeta CDR3 rearrangement, sequence reads were collapsed and filtered. For each sample, productive Simpson clonality was calculated by taking the square root of Simpson's diversity index across productive rearrangements. In TCRdb, the immuneACCESS table is reduced to in-frame sequences with V and J assigned. These tables do not hold every clone; where another copy was compared, an unresolved V gene accounts for under half, and the others remain unexplained. That table furnishes V, J and clone size, whereas the DNA furnished D and trimming. This sample gives under 250,000 clones in total; around 81% of them show up just once. About 8.9% of the sample is taken by the ten largest.

The clonotype originates from a woman in her fifties or sixties with acute COVID-19. This chain joins TRBV6-5 to TRBJ2-4; the D segment could be TRBD2, given 7 matching bases. The sample taken for sequencing was PBMCs or T cells enriched from blood (not recorded which). The DNA is as follows: TGTGCCAGCAGTTACGCCGCTAGGGGGGGACAAATTCAGTACTTC. It translates as CASSYAARGGQIQYF.